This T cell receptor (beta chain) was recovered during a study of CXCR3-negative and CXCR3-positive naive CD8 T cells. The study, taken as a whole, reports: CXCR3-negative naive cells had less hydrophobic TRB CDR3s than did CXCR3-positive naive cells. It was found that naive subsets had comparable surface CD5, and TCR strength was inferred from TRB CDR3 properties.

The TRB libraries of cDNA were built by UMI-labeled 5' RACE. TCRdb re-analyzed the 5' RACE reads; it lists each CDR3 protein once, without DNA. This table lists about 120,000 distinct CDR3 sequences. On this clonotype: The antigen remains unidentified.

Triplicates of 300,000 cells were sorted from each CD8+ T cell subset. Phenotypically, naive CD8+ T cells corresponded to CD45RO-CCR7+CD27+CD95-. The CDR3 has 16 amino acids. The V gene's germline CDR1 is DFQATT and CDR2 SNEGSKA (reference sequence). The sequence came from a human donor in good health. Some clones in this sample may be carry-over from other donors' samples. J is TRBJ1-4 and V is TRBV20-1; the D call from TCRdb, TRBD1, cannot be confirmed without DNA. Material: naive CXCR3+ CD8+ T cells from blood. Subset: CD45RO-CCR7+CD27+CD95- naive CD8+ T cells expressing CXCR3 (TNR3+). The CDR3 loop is CSASDFMGGEYEKLFF.